Presented here are 6 T cell receptor beta chains from one specimen sequenced in a study of blood T cell repertoires in COVID-19. Generated by immunoSEQ multiplex PCR, the TCRdb table keeps only in-frame clones and is missing some. The sample lists 200,000 to 300,000 clones; about 86% were seen once. Specimen: peripheral blood. These receptors were obtained from a man between 25 and 39 years old with active or convalescent COVID-19.

In DNA form, the CDR3 reads TGTGCCAGCACCGAGGACAGGGTCACTGAAGCTTTCTTT. Its translation is CASTEDRVTEAFF. The V call is TRBV2, the J call TRBJ1-1; 8 bases map to TRBD1. Germline V gene data show CDR1 as SNHLY and CDR2 as FYNNEI. The CDR3 extends over 13 amino acids. J gave up 4 bases and V 7 bases, and 5 bases lay outside the gene matches.

The chain is built from TRBV5-1 and TRBJ1-2; a weak D match, TRBD1 (5 bases). V lost 4 bases, J lost 8 bases, and 15 bases lay in between. The CDR3 length is 13 residues. Germline values: CDR1 SGHRS, CDR2 YFSETQ. The CDR3 loop reads CASSRPDRTGYTF. As DNA, the CDR3 is TGCGCCAGCAGCCGACCTGACAGAACCGGCTACACCTTC. The full variable domain, completed using reference TRBV5-1 and TRBJ1-2, is KAGVTQTPRYLIKTRGQQVTLSCSPISGHRSVSWYQQTPGQGLQFLFEYFSETQRNKGNFPGRFSGRQFSNSRSEMNVSTLELGDSALYLCASSRPDRTGYTFGSGTRLTVV.

This chain links TRBV6-5 with TRBJ2-2, with 7 bases identical to TRBD1. CDR3 length equals 15 residues. CDR1 and CDR2 from the germline V gene are MNHEY and SVGAGI. Losses at the gene ends were 6 bases for V and 0 bases for J; bases not matched to a gene: 4. CDR3 loop: CASSIQGSNTGELFF. CDR3 sequence (DNA): TGTGCCAGCAGCATACAGGGGTCGAACACCGGGGAGCTGTTTTTT.

V is TRBV5-6 and J is TRBJ1-4; D remains ambiguous. The length of the CDR3 is 15 residues. The V end lost 2 bases, the J end lost 5 bases, and 13 bases lay between the germline ends. CDR1 and CDR2 (germline): SGHDT, YYEEEE. The CDR3 nucleotides are TGTGCCAGCAGCTTCGGAGCGAGAGACAATGAAAAACTGTTTTTT. Translation gives CASSFGARDNEKLFF.

The gene calls are TRBV5-1 and TRBJ1-2; the match to TRBD1 covers 7 bases. The CDR3 extends over 16 amino acids. The V segment lost 2 bases and the J segment 5 bases; nucleotides outside the gene matches: 12. CDR1 is SGHRS and CDR2 is YFSETQ in the germline V gene. The CDR3 nucleotides are TGCGCCAGCAGCTTCGGGTCCGGACAGGCGGATTATGGCTACACCTTC. Its protein product is CASSFGSGQADYGYTF.

The chain is built from TRBV10-3 and TRBJ1-1, with a possible D match to TRBD1 (6 bases). Trimming removed 6 bases from V and 4 bases from J, with 12 bases in between. This CDR3 is built from 13 residues. The germline CDR1 and CDR2 sequences are ENHRY and SYGVKD. This CDR3 reads CAISRGAVTEAFF. The CDR3 DNA follows: TGTGCCATCAGCAGGGGCGCCGTCACTGAAGCTTTCTTT.